This T cell receptor (beta chain) was sequenced for a study of OX40 agonist ivuxolimab in advanced cancers. At the level of the study: Patients received intravenous ivuxolimab every 2 weeks at 0.01 to 10 mg/kg.

Data came from immunoSEQ multiplex PCR; TCRdb stores just in-frame clones and leaves some out. The sample carries approximately 82,000 clones, around 88% recorded once. Trimming removed 5 bases from V and 2 bases from J, with 12 bases in between. Germline assignment: CDR1 LNHDA and CDR2 SQIVND (reference sequence). The CDR3 runs 14 residues. The sample consisted of CD4+ or CD8+ T cells sorted from blood, taken in a trial of the OX40 agonist ivuxolimab. The rearrangement uses TRBV19 and TRBJ2-5, with D perhaps TRBD1 (5 bases). The clonotype was recovered from an adult with an advanced solid tumor such as melanoma, head and neck, liver or kidney cancer. The CDR3 is CASSQGPSQETQYF. CDR3 coding DNA: TGTGCCAGTAGTCAGGGTCCCTCGCAAGAGACCCAGTACTTC.